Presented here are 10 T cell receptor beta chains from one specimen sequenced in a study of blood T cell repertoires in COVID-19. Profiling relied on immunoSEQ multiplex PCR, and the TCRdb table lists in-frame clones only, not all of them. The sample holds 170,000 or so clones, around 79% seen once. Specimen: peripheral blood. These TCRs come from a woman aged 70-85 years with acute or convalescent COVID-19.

CDR3 coding DNA: TGTGCCAGCAGTTACTCAGCTAGCGGGAGAGCTGAGCAGTTCTTC. Translated: CASSYSASGRAEQFF. This chain connects TRBV6-5 to TRBJ2-1; 10 nucleotides match TRBD2. V trimming: 0 bases; J trimming: 9 bases; junction bases outside the gene matches: 5. Germline lookup yields CDR1 MNHEY and CDR2 SVGAGI. The CDR3 is made up of 15 amino acids.

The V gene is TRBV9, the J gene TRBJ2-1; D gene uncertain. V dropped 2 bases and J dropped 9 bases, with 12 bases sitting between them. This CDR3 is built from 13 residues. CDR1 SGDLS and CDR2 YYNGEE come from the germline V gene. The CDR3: CASSVQFRGEQFF. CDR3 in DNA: TGTGCCAGCAGCGTTCAGTTTCGAGGTGAGCAGTTCTTC.

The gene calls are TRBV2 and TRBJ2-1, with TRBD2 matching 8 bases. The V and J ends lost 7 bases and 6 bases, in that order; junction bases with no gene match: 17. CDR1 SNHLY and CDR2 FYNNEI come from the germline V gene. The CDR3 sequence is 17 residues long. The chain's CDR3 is CASMLESGSFSANEQFF. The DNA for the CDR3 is TGTGCCAGCATGTTGGAGAGCGGGAGCTTTTCAGCCAATGAGCAGTTCTTC.

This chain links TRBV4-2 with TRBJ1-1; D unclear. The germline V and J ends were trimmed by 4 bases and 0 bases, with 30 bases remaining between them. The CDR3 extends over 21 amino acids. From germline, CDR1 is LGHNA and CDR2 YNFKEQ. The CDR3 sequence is CASSLSRSGSAAVVMNTEAFF. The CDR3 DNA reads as TGTGCCAGCAGCCTCAGCCGGTCAGGATCCGCCGCAGTAGTAATGAACACTGAAGCTTTCTTT.

The CDR3, as DNA: TGTGCCAGCAGCGTGATTTTAGCGGGAGTCTCCCCAGATACGCAGTATTTT. Protein: CASSVILAGVSPDTQYF. The chain is built from TRBV7-8 and TRBJ2-3; TRBD2 aligns across 9 bases. Germline CDR1 and CDR2: SGHVS and FQNEAQ. V lost 5 bases and J lost 4; bases outside the gene matches: 13. The CDR3 extends over 17 amino acids. Supplemented by reference TRBV7-8 and TRBJ2-3, the full variable domain reads GAGVSQSPRYKVAKRGQDVALRCDPISGHVSLFWYQQALGQGPEFLTYFQNEAQLDKSGLPSDRFFAERPEGSVSTLKIQRTQQEDSAVYLCASSVILAGVSPDTQYFGPGTRLTVL.

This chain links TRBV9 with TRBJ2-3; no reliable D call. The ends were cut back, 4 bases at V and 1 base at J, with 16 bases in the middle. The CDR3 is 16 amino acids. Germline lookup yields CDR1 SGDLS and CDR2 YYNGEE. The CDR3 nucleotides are TGTGCCAGCAGCCCAGGCCGAGATGGCCGCACAGATACGCAGTATTTT. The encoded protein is CASSPGRDGRTDTQYF.

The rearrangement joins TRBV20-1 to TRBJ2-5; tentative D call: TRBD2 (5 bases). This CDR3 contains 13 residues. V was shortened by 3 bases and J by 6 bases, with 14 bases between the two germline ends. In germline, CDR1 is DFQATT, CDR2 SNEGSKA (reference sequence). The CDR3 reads CSASRASSQTQYF. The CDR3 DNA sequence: TGCAGTGCTAGTCGGGCTAGCTCCCAGACCCAGTACTTC.

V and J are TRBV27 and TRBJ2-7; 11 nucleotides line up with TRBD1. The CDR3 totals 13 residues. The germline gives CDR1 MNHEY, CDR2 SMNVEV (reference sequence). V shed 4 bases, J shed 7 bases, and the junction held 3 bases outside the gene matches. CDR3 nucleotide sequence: TGTGCCAGCAGTTGGACAGGGGGCTTAGAGCAGTACTTC. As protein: CASSWTGGLEQYF.

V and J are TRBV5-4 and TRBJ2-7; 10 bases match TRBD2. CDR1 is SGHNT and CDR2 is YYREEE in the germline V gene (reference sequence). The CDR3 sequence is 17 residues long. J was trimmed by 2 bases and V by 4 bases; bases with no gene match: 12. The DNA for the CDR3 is TGTGCCAGCAGCCCTTACCGGACTAGCGGAAATCCCTACGAGCAGTACTTC. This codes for CASSPYRTSGNPYEQYF. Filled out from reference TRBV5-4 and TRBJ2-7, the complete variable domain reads ETGVTQSPTHLIKTRGQQVTLRCSSQSGHNTVSWYQQALGQGPQFIFQYYREEENGRGNFPPRFSGLQFPNYSSELNVNALELDDSALYLCASSPYRTSGNPYEQYFGPGTRLTVT.

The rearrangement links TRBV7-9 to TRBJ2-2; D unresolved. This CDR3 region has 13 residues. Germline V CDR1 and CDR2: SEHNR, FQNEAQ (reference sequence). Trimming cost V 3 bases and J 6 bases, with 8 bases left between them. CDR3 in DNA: TGTGCCAGCAGCTTTTCCGGGTCCGGGGAGCTGTTTTTT. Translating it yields CASSFSGSGELFF.